The 28 T cell receptor beta chains listed next were all sequenced from one sample in a study of T cells in tuberculosis. Sequencing was performed with immunoSEQ multiplex PCR; in TCRdb, only in-frame clones are kept and a portion is missing. The repertoire consists of around 30,000 clones, with more than 85% occurring once and the leading ten covering over 4.5%. The sequencing sample was made of PBMCs. The receptors were gathered from a donor under 30 with latent tuberculosis or without tuberculosis infection.

The J gene is TRBJ1-3, the V gene TRBV23-1; 9 bases are shared with TRBD1. TRBV23-1 is an open reading frame, and its role is uncertain. This CDR3 has 19 amino acids. With V trimmed by 5 bases and J by 0 bases, 14 bases remained unmatched. CDR3 residues: CASSKSGTGKRNSGNTIYF. CDR3 nucleotides: TGCGCCAGCAGTAAGTCGGGGACAGGGAAAAGGAACTCTGGAAACACCATATATTTT.

DNA of the CDR3: TGTGCTAGTGACCAAGCGGGACAGGGCAATCAGCCCCAGCATTTT. Protein sequence: CASDQAGQGNQPQHF. The chain combines TRBV12-5 with TRBJ1-5, with 8 positions matching TRBD1. The germline V gene encodes CDR1 LGHNT and CDR2 FRNRAP. The CDR3 length is 15 residues. V lost 7 bases, J lost 2 bases, and 7 bases stayed unmatched.

The chain uses TRBV7-2 and TRBJ1-2; D unresolved. Germline assignment: CDR1 SGHTA and CDR2 FQGNSA. Trimming took 2 bases from V and 4 from J, leaving 11 bases between them. CDR3 size: 14 residues. Here the CDR3 DNA reads TGTGCCAGCAGCTTAAGGGAGGTCGCCTATGGCTACACCTTC. Protein product: CASSLREVAYGYTF.

Points on this clone: Germline and junction disagree at one end, which may indicate a read error. V usage is TRBV28 and J usage is TRBJ2-7; TRBD1 matches at 8 bases. The CDR3 is 13 amino acids. Germline V gives CDR1 MDHEN, CDR2 SYDVKM. The CDR3 protein is CASSLWGSPGQVF. DNA for the CDR3: TGTGCCAGCAGTTTATGGGGGTCTCCGGGACAGGTATTC.

The rearrangement uses TRBV7-9 and TRBJ2-5; D gene ambiguous. V lost 3 bases to trimming and J lost 5 bases, with 7 bases between them. Germline V gene sequence: CDR1 SEHNR, CDR2 FQNEAQ (reference sequence). The length of the CDR3 is 12 residues. CDR3 sequence: CASSFFGETQYF. CDR3 in DNA: TGTGCCAGCAGCTTTTTCGGGGAGACCCAGTACTTC. Based on the CDR3 plus reference TRBV7-9 and TRBJ2-5, the full variable domain is DTGVSQNPRHKITKRGQNVTFRCDPISEHNRLYWYRQTLGQGPEFLTYFQNEAQLEKSRLLSDRFSAERPKGSFSTLEIQRTEQGDSAMYLCASSFFGETQYFGPGTRLLVL.

The V gene is TRBV9, the J gene TRBJ2-5; D might be TRBD1 (5 bases). Germline lookup yields CDR1 SGDLS and CDR2 YYNGEE. V was pared by 2 bases and J by 2 bases, with 13 bases between. The CDR3 contains 15 residues. CDR3 protein: CASSVAYDRQETQYF. CDR3 in DNA: TGTGCCAGCAGCGTTGCTTATGACAGACAAGAGACCCAGTACTTC.

The CDR3: CASSRGPRSYEQYF. In nucleotides, the CDR3 is TGTGCCAGTTCCAGGGGCCCCCGGAGCTACGAGCAGTACTTC. The V and J genes are TRBV28 and TRBJ2-7, with D perhaps matching TRBD1 (6 bases). The CDR3 length is 14 residues. Germline-derived CDR1 and CDR2 are MDHEN and SYDVKM. The V end was cut by 9 bases, the J end by 3 bases, with 18 bases between.

The chain recombines TRBV4-3 with TRBJ2-1, with 7 bases fitting TRBD1. The V segment lost 0 bases and the J segment 6 bases; nucleotides outside the gene matches: 5. Germline CDR1 and CDR2: LGHNA and YSLEER. The CDR3 totals 15 residues. CDR3 sequence reads: CASSQDGDRTNEQFF. The CDR3 coding sequence is TGCGCCAGCAGCCAAGATGGGGACAGAACCAATGAGCAGTTCTTC.

The V gene is TRBV7-2, the J gene TRBJ2-1; the match to TRBD2 covers 11 bases. Losses at the gene ends were 1 base for V and 7 bases for J; bases not matched to a gene: 6. The length of the CDR3 is 16 residues. Germline CDR1 SGHTA, CDR2 FQGNSA. The CDR3 coding sequence is TGTGCCAGCAGCTTAGAGGGGTCTAGCGGGAGGAATGAGCAGTTCTTC. Its protein product is CASSLEGSSGRNEQFF.

The rearrangement links TRBV19 to TRBJ1-5; D remains ambiguous. Trimming removed 5 bases at V and 5 bases at J, with 10 bases between. The CDR3 covers 13 residues. CDR1 is LNHDA, CDR2 SQIVND, per germline (reference sequence). The CDR3: CASSLRIYQPQHF. CDR3 coding DNA: TGTGCCAGTAGTCTCAGGATTTATCAGCCCCAGCATTTT.

The chain joins TRBV27 to TRBJ2-1, with TRBD1 matching 8 bases. The CDR3 length is 16 residues. CDR1 is MNHEY and CDR2 is SMNVEV in the germline V gene (reference sequence). Trimming took 5 bases from V and 2 from J; bases not matched to a gene: 8. CDR3 nucleotides: TGTGCCAGCAGTACTATCCACAGGGGGACCTACAATGAGCAGTTCTTC. Residues: CASSTIHRGTYNEQFF.

This sequence joins TRBV9 and TRBJ2-7; 14 bases are a match to TRBD2. The germline V gene encodes CDR1 SGDLS and CDR2 YYNGEE. The length of the CDR3 is 15 residues. V shed 3 bases, J shed 2 bases, and the junction held 1 base outside the gene matches. The CDR3 reads CASSEGLAGAYEQYF. The CDR3 nucleotides read TGTGCCAGCAGCGAGGGACTAGCGGGAGCCTACGAGCAGTACTTC.

This chain links TRBV27 with TRBJ1-5; the D is unclear. CDR1 is MNHEY, CDR2 SMNVEV, per germline (reference sequence). Trimming stripped 6 bases from V and 5 bases from J, with 17 bases between. The CDR3 has 15 residues. The CDR3 sequence is CASSSGMEGYQPQHF. Here the CDR3 DNA reads TGTGCCAGCAGCTCCGGGATGGAGGGCTATCAGCCCCAGCATTTT.

In nucleotides, the CDR3 is TGTGCCAGCAGCTTAGTGGGACAGGGGTACTACGAGCAGTACTTC. Translated, it gives CASSLVGQGYYEQYF. The chain links TRBV7-2 to TRBJ2-7, with 10 bases aligning to TRBD1. CDR3 length: 15 amino acids. After removal of 1 base from V and 3 bases from J, the junction contained 3 bases not matched to a gene. Germline V gene lookup returns CDR1 SGHTA and CDR2 FQGNSA.

A single count supports this clone. CDR3 bases: TGCGCCAGCAGCGCAACTAGCGGGGGGGCTCTCGCTGTGGCCAACGTCCTGACTTTC. Protein product: CASSATSGGALAVANVLTF. V gene TRBV5-1 combines with J gene TRBJ2-6; 13 bases map to TRBD2. The CDR3 spans 19 residues. CDR1 and CDR2 from the germline V gene are SGHRS and YFSETQ. With V trimmed by 4 bases and J by 6 bases, 13 bases remained unmatched.

This clone was seen just once. The rearrangement uses TRBV7-3 and TRBJ2-3, with D perhaps TRBD1 (5 bases). With 1 base removed from V and 3 bases from J, the gap between germline ends came to 11 bases. The CDR3 covers 15 residues. Germline assignment: CDR1 SGHTA and CDR2 FQGTGA. The CDR3 sequence is CASSLSSGYTDTQYF. Here the CDR3 DNA reads TGTGCCAGCAGCTTAAGTTCAGGGTATACAGATACGCAGTATTTT.

The chain uses TRBV18 and TRBJ1-1; 7 nucleotides match TRBD1. V lost 6 bases and J lost 6; bases outside the gene matches: 7. The germline V gene has CDR1 KGHSH and CDR2 LQKENI. The CDR3 totals 13 residues. The chain's CDR3 is CASSQEDRAEAFF. For the CDR3, the DNA is TGTGCCAGCTCCCAAGAAGACAGGGCTGAAGCTTTCTTT.

The chain carries TRBV27 and TRBJ2-7, with D possibly matching TRBD1 (7 bases). The germline gives CDR1 MNHEY, CDR2 SMNVEV (reference sequence). The CDR3 loop spans 13 amino acids. Trimming left V 8 bases short and J 3 bases short, with 14 bases between. The CDR3 DNA follows: TGTGCCAGCGGAGGAGGGACAGACTACGAGCAGTACTTC. It is translated as CASGGGTDYEQYF.

CDR3 in amino acids: CASSYSYVVSTEAFF. The CDR3 DNA follows: TGTGCCAGCAGTTACTCCTACGTGGTTTCCACTGAAGCTTTCTTT. This chain joins TRBV6-5 and TRBJ1-1; D is uncertain. This CDR3 spans 15 amino acids. The V gene's germline CDR1 is MNHEY and CDR2 SVGAGI. V was cut by 0 bases and J by 4 bases, with 12 bases left in between.

Points on this clone: At one end, the junction sequence differs from germline, possibly due to a read error. The chain uses TRBV23-1 and TRBJ2-7; unclear D gene. TRBV23-1 is placed among ORFs of uncertain function. The CDR3 sequence is 13 residues long. The CDR3 region is CASSQSRKSVRRF. The CDR3 DNA sequence: TGCGCCAGCAGTCAATCGAGGAAGTCCGTGAGGCGGTTC.

This clone was found once. The chain carries TRBV5-1 and TRBJ2-1, with 8 bases matching TRBD2. V shed 5 bases and J 0 bases; nucleotides not matched to a gene: 7. Germline V gene sequence: CDR1 SGHRS, CDR2 YFSETQ. CDR3 length: 16 amino acids. CDR3 nucleotides: TGCGCCAGCAGTTATAGCGGGATGGGCTCCTACAATGAGCAGTTCTTC. It translates to CASSYSGMGSYNEQFF.

The count of this clone is one. The chain employs TRBV9 and TRBJ2-3; 11 nucleotides align to TRBD2. The germline V gene encodes CDR1 SGDLS and CDR2 YYNGEE. This CDR3 spans 15 amino acids. V was clipped by 4 bases and J by 5 bases; unmatched bases: 6. The CDR3 coding sequence is TGTGCCAGCAGCCTTAGCGGGGGGGCCGAAGATACGCAGTATTTT. This sequence encodes CASSLSGGAEDTQYF.

The rearrangement joins TRBV19 to TRBJ1-2; D is undetermined. This CDR3 spans 14 amino acids. Trimming pared 4 bases from V and 6 bases from J, leaving 15 bases between. Germline V CDR1 and CDR2: LNHDA, SQIVND (reference sequence). The CDR3 loop is CASSTFRREDGYTF. The CDR3 region has the DNA TGTGCCAGTAGTACATTCCGACGGGAGGATGGCTACACCTTC.

The V call is TRBV19, the J call TRBJ1-4; the D gene is possibly TRBD1 (6 bases). V shed 2 bases and J shed 7 bases, with 14 bases lying between them. Germline V gene data show CDR1 as LNHDA and CDR2 as SQIVND (reference sequence). CDR3 length: 15 residues. The CDR3 loop is CASSITAGEGEKLFF. CDR3 nucleotide sequence: TGTGCCAGTAGTATAACTGCAGGGGAAGGTGAAAAACTGTTTTTT.

The rearrangement links TRBV6-6 to TRBJ1-4; no reliable D call. The germline V and J ends were trimmed by 6 bases and 4 bases, with 3 bases remaining between them. This CDR3 contains 11 residues. Germline V gene sequence: CDR1 MNHNY, CDR2 SVGAGI (reference sequence). In DNA, the CDR3 is TGTGCCAGCAGCCTTAATGAAAAACTGTTTTTT. Residues: CASSLNEKLFF.

V is TRBV7-6 and J is TRBJ2-3; TRBD2 aligns across 7 bases. CDR3 length: 15 residues. Germline values: CDR1 SGHVS, CDR2 FNYEAQ. V was pared by 2 bases and J by 1 base, with 3 bases of the junction left unmatched. CDR3: CASSLHRGGTDTQYF. CDR3 nucleotide sequence: TGTGCCAGCAGCTTACACCGGGGGGGCACAGATACGCAGTATTTT.

The chain couples TRBV19 to TRBJ2-7; 8 positions agree with TRBD1. V was pared by 5 bases and J by 3 bases, with 0 bases of the junction left unmatched. Germline V lookup: CDR1 LNHDA, CDR2 SQIVND (reference sequence). The CDR3 runs to 12 residues. DNA of the CDR3: TGTGCCAGTAGTGACAGGGGCTACGAGCAGTACTTC. As protein: CASSDRGYEQYF.

V and J are TRBV5-6 and TRBJ2-5, with 9 bases aligning to TRBD1. After removal of 0 bases from V and 7 bases from J, the junction contained 7 bases not matched to a gene. Germline CDR1 reads SGHDT; CDR2 reads YYEEEE. The CDR3 extends over 15 amino acids. The CDR3 here is CASSLGHRGRGTQYF. The CDR3 DNA follows: TGTGCCAGCAGCTTGGGCCACAGGGGGCGGGGGACCCAGTACTTC.